This paragraph reports one T cell receptor beta chain. Its antigen is unknown. This entry is derived from a study of T cell repertoires in cytomegalovirus infection. Overall study results and limits: HLA-C-restricted CMV clonotypes gave the most frequent clonotype in two of eight donors.

This CDR3 is 16 amino acids long. Germline V gives CDR1 SGHDT, CDR2 YYEEEE. MiXCR, run by TCRdb on the reads, gives a single entry per CDR3 protein. There are 750,000 to 950,000 distinct CDR3 sequences in the sample; roughly 29% occur only once, and about an eighth lies in the top ten. The receptor comes from a human donor in good health (CMV status not recorded). Some clones in this sample may be carry-over from other donors' samples. The V and J genes are TRBV5-6 and TRBJ2-7; 7 positions match TRBD1. The sequencing used cultured CD8+ T cells from PBMCs, collected from culture after CMV antigen stimulation. The CDR3 bases are TGTGCCAGCGGCTTGATGATCCGGGACAGCTCCTACGAGCAGTACGTC. Amino acids: CASGLMIRDSSYEQYV.